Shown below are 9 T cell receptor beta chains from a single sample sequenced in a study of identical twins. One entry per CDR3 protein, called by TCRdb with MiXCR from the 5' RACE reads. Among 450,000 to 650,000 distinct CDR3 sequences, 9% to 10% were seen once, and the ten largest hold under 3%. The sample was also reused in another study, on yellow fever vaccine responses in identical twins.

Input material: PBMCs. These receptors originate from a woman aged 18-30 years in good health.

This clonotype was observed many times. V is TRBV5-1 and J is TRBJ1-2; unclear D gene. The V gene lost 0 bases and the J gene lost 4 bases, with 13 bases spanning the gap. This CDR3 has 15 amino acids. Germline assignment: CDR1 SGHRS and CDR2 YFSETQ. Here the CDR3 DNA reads TGCGCCAGCAGCTTGGGGTTCCAGGCCAGCTATGGCTACACCTTC. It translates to CASSLGFQASYGYTF.

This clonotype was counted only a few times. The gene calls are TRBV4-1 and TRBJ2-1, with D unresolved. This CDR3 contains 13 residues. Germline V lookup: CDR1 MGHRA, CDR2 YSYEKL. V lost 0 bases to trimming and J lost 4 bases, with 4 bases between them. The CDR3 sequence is CASSQDFYNEQFF. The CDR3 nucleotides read TGCGCCAGCAGCCAAGATTTTTACAATGAGCAGTTCTTC.

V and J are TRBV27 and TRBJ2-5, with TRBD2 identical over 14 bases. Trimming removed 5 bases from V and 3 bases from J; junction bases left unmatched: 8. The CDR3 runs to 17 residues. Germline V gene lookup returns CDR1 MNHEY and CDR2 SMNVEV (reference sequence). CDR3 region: CASSPRLAGGPEETQYF. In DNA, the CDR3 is TGTGCCAGCAGTCCAAGACTAGCGGGGGGGCCGGAAGAGACCCAGTACTTC.

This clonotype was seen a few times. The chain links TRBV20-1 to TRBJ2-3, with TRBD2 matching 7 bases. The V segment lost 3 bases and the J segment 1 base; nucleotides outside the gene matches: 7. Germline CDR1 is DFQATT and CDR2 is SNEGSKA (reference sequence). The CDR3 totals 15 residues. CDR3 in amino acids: CSARPFAGGTDTQYF. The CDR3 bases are TGCAGTGCTAGGCCTTTCGCGGGAGGCACAGATACGCAGTATTTT.

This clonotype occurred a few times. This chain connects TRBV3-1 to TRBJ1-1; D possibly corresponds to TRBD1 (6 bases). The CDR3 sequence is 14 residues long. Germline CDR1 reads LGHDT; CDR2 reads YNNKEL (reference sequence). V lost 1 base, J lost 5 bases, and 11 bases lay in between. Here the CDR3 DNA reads TGTGCCAGCAGCCAAGCGAGGGGGATTACTGAAGCTTTCTTT. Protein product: CASSQARGITEAFF.

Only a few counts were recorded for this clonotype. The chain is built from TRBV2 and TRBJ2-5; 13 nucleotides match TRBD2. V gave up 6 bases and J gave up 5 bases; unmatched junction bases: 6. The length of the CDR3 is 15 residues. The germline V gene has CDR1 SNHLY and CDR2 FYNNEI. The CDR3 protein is CASSWTSGGRETQYF. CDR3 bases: TGTGCCAGCAGCTGGACTAGCGGGGGAAGGGAGACCCAGTACTTC.

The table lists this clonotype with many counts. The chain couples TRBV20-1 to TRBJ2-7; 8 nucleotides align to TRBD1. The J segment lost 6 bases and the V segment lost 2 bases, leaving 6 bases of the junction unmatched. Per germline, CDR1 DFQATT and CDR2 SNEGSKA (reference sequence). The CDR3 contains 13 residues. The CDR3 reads CSARLGTGLEQYF. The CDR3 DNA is TGCAGTGCTAGACTCGGGACAGGACTCGAGCAGTACTTC.

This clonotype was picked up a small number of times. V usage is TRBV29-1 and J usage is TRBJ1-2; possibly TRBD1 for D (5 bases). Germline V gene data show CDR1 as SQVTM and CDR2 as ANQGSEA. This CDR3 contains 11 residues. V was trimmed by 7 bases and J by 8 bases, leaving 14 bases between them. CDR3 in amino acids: CSAQGSGGYTF. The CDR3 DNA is TGCAGCGCTCAGGGAAGCGGGGGCTACACCTTC. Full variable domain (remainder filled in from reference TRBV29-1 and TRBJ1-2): SAVISQKPSRDICQRGTSLTIQCQVDSQVTMMFWYRQQPGQSLTLIATANQGSEATYESGFVIDKFPISRPNLTFSTLTVSNMSPEDSSIYLCSAQGSGGYTFGSGTRLTVV.

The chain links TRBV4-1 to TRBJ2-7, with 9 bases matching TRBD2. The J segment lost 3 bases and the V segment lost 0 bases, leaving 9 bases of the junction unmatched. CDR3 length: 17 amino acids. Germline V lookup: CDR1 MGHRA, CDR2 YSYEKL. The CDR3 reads CASSQESVPAGGYEQYF. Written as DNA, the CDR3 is TGCGCCAGCAGCCAAGAAAGCGTACCAGCGGGGGGCTACGAGCAGTACTTC.